These T cell receptor beta chains were read from a single sample in a study of blood T cell repertoires in COVID-19. The repertoire was sequenced with immunoSEQ multiplex PCR; TCRdb's copy has only in-frame clones and lacks some. The sample lists 200,000 to 250,000 clones; around 87% were seen once. Material for sequencing was PBMCs or T cells enriched from blood (not recorded which). These TCRs come from a man younger than 45 who had been exposed to COVID-19. Both conserved end residues are part of each CDR3. The order of the fields is clone size, J gene, D gene, V gene, CDR3 protein, CDR3 DNA. D genes are given only for firm matches. Clone size is shown for a subset of rows, as once, few, many or a class of expanded clone.

clone_size: -
j_call: TRBJ1-2
d_call: -
v_call: TRBV5-4
cdr3_aa: CASSLERGGHGYTF
cdr3_nt: TGTGCCAGCAGCTTGGAGCGGGGGGGGCATGGCTACACCTTC

clone_size: -
j_call: TRBJ1-2
d_call: TRBD1
v_call: TRBV4-1
cdr3_aa: CASSQTGTVNGYTF
cdr3_nt: TGCGCCAGCAGCCAAACCGGGACAGTAAATGGCTACACCTTC

clone_size: -
j_call: TRBJ1-2
d_call: -
v_call: TRBV12-3/TRBV12-4
cdr3_aa: CASTLERIYGYTF
cdr3_nt: TGTGCCAGCACCCTGGAGCGGATCTATGGCTACACCTTC

clone_size: -
j_call: TRBJ1-1
d_call: -
v_call: TRBV15
cdr3_aa: CATSPQKFNTEAFF
cdr3_nt: TGTGCCACCAGCCCACAGAAATTTAACACTGAAGCTTTCTTT

clone_size: -
j_call: TRBJ1-4
d_call: -
v_call: TRBV7-9
cdr3_aa: CASTKSGQGGEKLFF
cdr3_nt: TGTGCCAGCACCAAATCGGGCCAGGGAGGAGAAAAACTGTTTTTT

clone_size: -
j_call: TRBJ2-7
d_call: -
v_call: TRBV11-2
cdr3_aa: CASSLESGHSSYEQYF
cdr3_nt: TGTGCCAGCAGCTTAGAAAGTGGACATAGCTCCTACGAGCAGTACTTC

clone_size: -
j_call: TRBJ2-2
d_call: -
v_call: TRBV27
cdr3_aa: CASRPILNTGELFF
cdr3_nt: TGTGCCAGCAGACCGATACTAAACACCGGGGAGCTGTTTTTT

clone_size: -
j_call: TRBJ2-7
d_call: -
v_call: TRBV5-4
cdr3_aa: CASSSAEYHVGEQYF
cdr3_nt: TGTGCCAGCAGCTCCGCGGAATACCATGTGGGCGAGCAGTACTTC

clone_size: -
j_call: TRBJ2-1
d_call: TRBD2
v_call: TRBV7-2
cdr3_aa: CASSPTSGGIYNEQFF
cdr3_nt: TGTGCCAGCAGCCCGACTAGCGGGGGCATTTACAATGAGCAGTTCTTC

clone_size: -
j_call: TRBJ1-2
d_call: -
v_call: TRBV15
cdr3_aa: CATSSGESLDSYGYTF
cdr3_nt: TGTGCCACCAGCTCGGGGGAATCTCTGGATAGCTATGGCTACACCTTC

clone_size: -
j_call: TRBJ1-1
d_call: -
v_call: TRBV5-5
cdr3_aa: CASSSSGTLNTEAFF
cdr3_nt: TGTGCCAGCAGCTCTTCCGGGACATTGAACACTGAAGCTTTCTTT

clone_size: -
j_call: TRBJ2-1
d_call: TRBD2
v_call: TRBV9
cdr3_aa: CASSVGQRGGWVEQFF
cdr3_nt: TGTGCCAGCAGCGTAGGCCAGCGGGGGGGCTGGGTTGAGCAGTTCTTC

clone_size: -
j_call: TRBJ2-7
d_call: -
v_call: TRBV4-2
cdr3_aa: CASSQVGFGEQYF
cdr3_nt: TGTGCCAGCAGCCAAGTTGGCTTCGGGGAGCAGTACTTC

clone_size: -
j_call: TRBJ1-1
d_call: -
v_call: TRBV7-9
cdr3_aa: CASSLETAGTEAFF
cdr3_nt: TGTGCCAGCAGCTTAGAAACGGCAGGAACTGAAGCTTTCTTT

clone_size: -
j_call: TRBJ1-2
d_call: TRBD1
v_call: TRBV6-5
cdr3_aa: CASGWDRSPYGYTF
cdr3_nt: TGTGCCAGCGGGTGGGACAGATCCCCCTATGGCTACACCTTC

clone_size: -
j_call: TRBJ1-4
d_call: -
v_call: TRBV5-4
cdr3_aa: CASSSRTENNEKLFF
cdr3_nt: TGTGCCAGCAGCTCCCGGACAGAAAATAATGAAAAACTGTTTTTT

clone_size: -
j_call: TRBJ2-5
d_call: TRBD2
v_call: TRBV5-4
cdr3_aa: CASSVPLAGGVKTQYF
cdr3_nt: TGTGCCAGCAGCGTCCCATTAGCGGGGGGGGTAAAGACCCAGTACTTC

clone_size: -
j_call: TRBJ2-2
d_call: TRBD1
v_call: TRBV5-4
cdr3_aa: CASSPYAPGQGSPTGELFF
cdr3_nt: TGTGCCAGCAGCCCCTACGCCCCGGGACAGGGATCTCCCACCGGGGAGCTGTTTTTT

clone_size: -
j_call: TRBJ2-2
d_call: TRBD2
v_call: TRBV7-9
cdr3_aa: CASSHGLAGKTGELFF
cdr3_nt: TGTGCCAGCAGCCACGGACTAGCGGGCAAGACCGGGGAGCTGTTTTTT

clone_size: -
j_call: TRBJ1-1
d_call: -
v_call: TRBV12-3/TRBV12-4
cdr3_aa: CASLNTGGTEAFF
cdr3_nt: TGTGCCAGCCTAAACACGGGTGGGACTGAAGCTTTCTTT

clone_size: once
j_call: TRBJ2-7
d_call: -
v_call: TRBV4-1
cdr3_aa: CASSHVNGGVGEQYF
cdr3_nt: TGCGCCAGCAGCCATGTCAATGGCGGGGTGGGAGAGCAGTACTTC

clone_size: -
j_call: TRBJ2-5
d_call: -
v_call: TRBV15
cdr3_aa: CATSPTLEETQYF
cdr3_nt: TGTGCCACCAGCCCCACATTGGAAGAGACCCAGTACTTC

clone_size: -
j_call: TRBJ1-4
d_call: TRBD1
v_call: TRBV6-5
cdr3_aa: CASRSTGGWGEKLFF
cdr3_nt: TGTGCCAGCAGGTCGACAGGGGGCTGGGGAGAAAAACTGTTTTTT

clone_size: once
j_call: TRBJ1-2
d_call: TRBD1
v_call: TRBV12-5
cdr3_aa: CASGSGQGISTLYGYTF
cdr3_nt: TGTGCTAGTGGTTCGGGACAGGGGATCAGTACCCTCTATGGCTACACCTTC

clone_size: -
j_call: TRBJ2-7
d_call: -
v_call: TRBV7-2
cdr3_aa: CASSPLGVAGGHEQYF
cdr3_nt: TGTGCCAGCAGCCCCCTAGGAGTCGCTGGGGGCCACGAGCAGTACTTC

clone_size: -
j_call: TRBJ1-5
d_call: -
v_call: TRBV19
cdr3_aa: CASGLLLDQPQHF
cdr3_nt: TGTGCCAGTGGACTTCTCCTGGACCAGCCCCAGCATTTT

clone_size: -
j_call: TRBJ2-7
d_call: TRBD1
v_call: TRBV10-1
cdr3_aa: CASSVAGGSYEQYF
cdr3_nt: TGCGCCAGCAGTGTCGCAGGGGGCTCCTACGAGCAGTACTTC

clone_size: -
j_call: TRBJ2-1
d_call: -
v_call: TRBV2
cdr3_aa: CASIRSEGANEQFF
cdr3_nt: TGTGCCAGCATCAGGTCGGAGGGGGCCAATGAGCAGTTCTTC

clone_size: -
j_call: TRBJ2-1
d_call: TRBD1
v_call: TRBV28
cdr3_aa: CASSSRDRVDNEQFF
cdr3_nt: TGTGCCAGCAGTAGCCGGGACAGGGTAGACAATGAGCAGTTCTTC

clone_size: -
j_call: TRBJ1-1
d_call: -
v_call: TRBV14
cdr3_aa: CASSPTGTEAFF
cdr3_nt: TGTGCCAGCAGCCCGACGGGCACTGAAGCTTTCTTT

clone_size: -
j_call: TRBJ1-5
d_call: -
v_call: TRBV10-3
cdr3_aa: CAISAGDQPQHF
cdr3_nt: TGTGCCATCAGCGCAGGGGATCAGCCCCAGCATTTT

clone_size: -
j_call: TRBJ2-5
d_call: TRBD2
v_call: TRBV4-1
cdr3_aa: CASSQAGGEETQYF
cdr3_nt: TGCGCCAGCAGCCAAGCGGGGGGGGAGGAGACCCAGTACTTC

clone_size: -
j_call: TRBJ1-2
d_call: TRBD1
v_call: TRBV18
cdr3_aa: CASSPGTGTDYGYTF
cdr3_nt: TGTGCCAGCTCACCCGGGACAGGTACCGACTATGGCTACACCTTC

clone_size: -
j_call: TRBJ1-5
d_call: -
v_call: TRBV19
cdr3_aa: CASSEAWRGARGQPQHF
cdr3_nt: TGTGCCAGTAGTGAGGCTTGGCGGGGGGCGAGGGGTCAGCCCCAGCATTTT

clone_size: -
j_call: TRBJ2-3
d_call: -
v_call: TRBV18
cdr3_aa: CASSASTDTQYF
cdr3_nt: TGTGCCAGCTCGGCTAGCACAGATACGCAGTATTTT

clone_size: -
j_call: TRBJ1-5
d_call: -
v_call: TRBV18
cdr3_aa: CASSQTMGANQPQHF
cdr3_nt: TGTGCCAGCTCACAAACCATGGGGGCGAACCAGCCCCAGCATTTT

clone_size: once
j_call: TRBJ1-1
d_call: TRBD1
v_call: TRBV4-3
cdr3_aa: CASSQTGTGRSEAFF
cdr3_nt: TGCGCCAGCAGCCAAACCGGGACAGGGAGGTCAGAAGCTTTCTTT

clone_size: -
j_call: TRBJ1-5
d_call: TRBD1
v_call: TRBV6-1
cdr3_aa: CASSETGGFGKPQHF
cdr3_nt: TGTGCCAGCAGTGAAACAGGGGGTTTTGGTAAGCCCCAGCATTTT

clone_size: -
j_call: TRBJ1-1
d_call: TRBD1
v_call: TRBV15
cdr3_aa: CATSMYGRGSEAFF
cdr3_nt: TGTGCCACCAGCATGTATGGCAGGGGGAGTGAAGCTTTCTTT

clone_size: -
j_call: TRBJ2-1
d_call: TRBD1
v_call: TRBV5-1
cdr3_aa: CASSLGQGGYNEQFF
cdr3_nt: TGCGCCAGCAGCTTAGGACAGGGTGGCTACAATGAGCAGTTCTTC